Described below is a single T cell receptor (beta chain) sequence and its context. Its antigen is still unknown. This entry belongs to a study of response to subunit inactivated influenza vaccine. TCRdb reanalysed the RT-PCR reads using MiXCR and keeps one entry per CDR3 protein. The table has 650,000 to 800,000 distinct CDR3 sequences, 15% to 20% seen once. Study outcomes and limitations: The authors put forward the suggestion that each seasonal influenza vaccination may bring in only a limited number of new T cells.

The TCR sequence derives from a man aged 45-65 years who received an inactivated influenza vaccine. The specimen comprised PBMCs from blood, sampled around 5 days after vaccination.

In DNA, the CDR3 is TGTGCCAGCCGTGGGGACAGGGGGCTTTACAATGAGCAGTTCTTC. As protein: CASRGDRGLYNEQFF. The chain uses TRBV28 and TRBJ2-1; 12 positions match TRBD1. Germline CDR1 is MDHEN and CDR2 is SYDVKM. J lost 4 bases, V lost 8 bases, and 6 bases had no gene match. The CDR3 length is 15 residues.